What follows are 25 T cell receptor beta chains derived from one specimen sequenced in a study of PD-1 blockade in classical Hodgkin lymphoma. There was relapse after autologous stem cell transplantation in every patient, and there was variation in brentuximab vedotin exposure. The assay was immunoSEQ multiplex PCR, and TCRdb's table has in-frame clones only and misses some. The sample has fewer than 50,000 clones; 86% are singletons. The source material was peripheral blood mononuclear cells (PBMCs), sampled before the second cycle of nivolumab. The origin of the receptors is a human donor with classical Hodgkin lymphoma.

The V gene is TRBV6-6, the J gene TRBJ2-1, with D perhaps matching TRBD2 (5 bases). CDR3 length: 15 residues. Trimming cost V 2 bases and J 9 bases, with 17 bases left between them. Germline CDR1 MNHNY, CDR2 SVGAGI (reference sequence). CDR3 sequence (DNA): TGTGCCAGCAGTTACACGGCTAGCAACAAGCTTGAGCAGTTCTTC. Protein: CASSYTASNKLEQFF.

This sequence joins TRBV27 and TRBJ2-3; weak D call: TRBD1 (5 bases). Trimming cost V 0 bases and J 4 bases, with 11 bases left between them. There are 15 residues in the CDR3. Germline V gene data show CDR1 as MNHEY and CDR2 as SMNVEV (reference sequence). This CDR3 is CASSLSSGSADTQYF. The DNA for the CDR3 is TGTGCCAGCAGTTTATCGTCAGGGTCGGCAGATACGCAGTATTTT.

This chain uses TRBV6-6 with TRBJ2-7, with D maybe TRBD1 (5 bases). V was trimmed by 0 bases and J by 2 bases, leaving 5 bases between them. This CDR3 is built from 13 residues. Germline lookup yields CDR1 MNHNY and CDR2 SVGAGI (reference sequence). The chain's CDR3 is CASSYSGPYEQYF. CDR3 DNA sequence: TGTGCCAGCAGTTACTCGGGGCCCTACGAGCAGTACTTC.

This clone has a single count. V usage is TRBV7-8 and J usage is TRBJ2-1, with 7 positions matching TRBD1. The CDR3 consists of 15 residues. Losses at the gene ends were 2 bases for V and 5 bases for J; bases not matched to a gene: 6. The germline V gene encodes CDR1 SGHVS and CDR2 FQNEAQ. This CDR3 is CASSLRTGENNEQFF. CDR3 bases: TGTGCCAGCAGCTTAAGGACAGGTGAAAACAATGAGCAGTTCTTC. The variable domain in full, with the rest retrieved from reference TRBV7-8 and TRBJ2-1, is GAGVSQSPRYKVAKRGQDVALRCDPISGHVSLFWYQQALGQGPEFLTYFQNEAQLDKSGLPSDRFFAERPEGSVSTLKIQRTQQEDSAVYLCASSLRTGENNEQFFGPGTRLTVL.

This clone was seen just once. Written as DNA, the CDR3 is TGTGCCATCAGTGTTCAGGGGGCCGACATTCAGTACTTC. It specifies CAISVQGADIQYF. This chain links TRBV10-3 with TRBJ2-4, with 8 bases identical to TRBD1. This CDR3 has 13 residues. The germline V gene has CDR1 ENHRY and CDR2 SYGVKD. The junction had 4 bases not matched to a gene; V was cut back by 4 bases and J by 8 bases.

This sequence joins TRBV9 and TRBJ1-1, with TRBD1 matching over 8 bases. There are 15 residues in the CDR3. CDR1 and CDR2 from the germline V gene are SGDLS and YYNGEE. The V segment lost 0 bases and the J segment 4 bases; nucleotides outside the gene matches: 5. CDR3 bases: TGTGCCAGCAGCGTAGCAGACAGGGGCTCCACTGAAGCTTTCTTT. It translates to CASSVADRGSTEAFF.

This rearrangement joins TRBV28 to TRBJ1-1; 8 positions agree with TRBD1. The V gene's germline CDR1 is MDHEN and CDR2 SYDVKM. There are 16 residues in the CDR3. V shed 5 bases and J 1 base; nucleotides not matched to a gene: 9. CDR3 coding DNA: TGTGCCAGCAGTCTCGGTGCGGACAGGGAGAACACTGAAGCTTTCTTT. This sequence encodes CASSLGADRENTEAFF.

V and J are TRBV5-4 and TRBJ1-2; no clear D. This CDR3 has 12 amino acids. The germline gives CDR1 SGHNT, CDR2 YYREEE (reference sequence). V lost 0 bases, J lost 7 bases, and 7 bases lay in between. The CDR3 reads CASSLEASGYTF. The CDR3 region has the DNA TGTGCCAGCAGCTTGGAAGCCTCTGGCTACACCTTC.

The chain joins TRBV18 to TRBJ2-2, with D maybe TRBD1 (9 bases). Germline loops: CDR1 KGHSH, CDR2 LQKENI. The CDR3 is made up of 17 amino acids. Trimming stripped 3 bases from V and 4 bases from J, with 18 bases between. In nucleotides, the CDR3 is TGTGCCAGCTCACCCGGGAGGGACAGGGCTCCCACCGGGGAGCTGTTTTTT. Protein: CASSPGRDRAPTGELFF.

This clone was seen once. The chain uses TRBV7-8 and TRBJ2-1; 9 positions match TRBD2. V lost 0 bases and J lost 14; bases outside the gene matches: 8. The CDR3 extends over 14 amino acids. Germline lookup yields CDR1 SGHVS and CDR2 FQNEAQ. This chain's CDR3 is CASSLAQGGGAEFF. The CDR3 bases are TGTGCCAGCAGCTTAGCGCAAGGCGGGGGGGCGGAGTTCTTC.

The rearrangement links TRBV9 to TRBJ2-1; D uncertain. Looked up from germline, CDR1 is SGDLS and CDR2 is YYNGEE. The CDR3 is 13 amino acids. The germline V and J ends were trimmed by 6 bases and 7 bases, with 14 bases remaining between them. The CDR3, as DNA: TGTGCCAGCACCCACCCGGCGGTGAATGAGCAGTTCTTC. As protein: CASTHPAVNEQFF. Together with reference TRBV9 and TRBJ2-1, the CDR3 gives the full variable domain: DSGVTQTPKHLITATGQRVTLRCSPRSGDLSVYWYQQSLDQGLQFLIQYYNGEERAKGNILERFSAQQFPDLHSELNLSSLELGDSALYFCASTHPAVNEQFFGPGTRLTVL.

This clone occurred once. The chain employs TRBV2 and TRBJ2-7; no clear D gene. This CDR3 has 15 amino acids. Germline V CDR1 and CDR2: SNHLY, FYNNEI. Trimming removed 0 bases from V and 0 bases from J, with 9 bases in between. Here the CDR3 DNA reads TGTGCCAGCAGTGAAGCATTTGGCGGCTCCTACGAGCAGTACTTC. Encoded protein: CASSEAFGGSYEQYF.

V and J are TRBV5-1 and TRBJ2-2; D may correspond to TRBD1 or TRBD2 (6 bases each). Germline values: CDR1 SGHRS, CDR2 YFSETQ. V was trimmed by 6 bases and J by 7 bases, leaving 22 bases between them. CDR3 length: 16 amino acids. This chain's CDR3 is CASIGGTQGGFGELFF. The CDR3 nucleotides are TGCGCCAGCATCGGAGGGACGCAAGGGGGATTCGGGGAGCTGTTTTTT.

This chain joins TRBV11-2 and TRBJ2-6; D is undetermined. The V and J ends lost 1 base and 0 bases respectively, with 13 bases between them. CDR1 is SGHAT and CDR2 is FQNNGV in the germline V gene. This CDR3 region has 18 residues. CDR3 sequence (DNA): TGTGCCAGCAGCTTAGTGGCGCGACGCAGCTCTGGGGCCAACGTCCTGACTTTC. It specifies CASSLVARRSSGANVLTF.

This rearrangement joins TRBV6-5 to TRBJ1-2; D remains ambiguous. V dropped 2 bases and J dropped 4 bases, with 11 bases sitting between them. This CDR3 region has 14 residues. Per the germline V gene, CDR1 is MNHEY and CDR2 is SVGAGI. CDR3 residues: CASSYPEAPYGYTF. The DNA of the CDR3 is TGTGCCAGCAGTTACCCGGAGGCCCCCTATGGCTACACCTTC.

The rearrangement uses TRBV10-2 and TRBJ2-1; no clear D gene. Between the trimmed V and J ends, which lost 3 bases and 15 bases, there was a span of 15 bases. CDR3 size: 12 residues. Germline V gene lookup returns CDR1 WSHSY and CDR2 SAAADI. Written as DNA, the CDR3 is TGCGCCAGCAGTGAAGGCGGCGTTAGCCGGTTCTTC. This encodes CASSEGGVSRFF.

This clone was counted a single time. The chain links TRBV5-1 to TRBJ1-1; the D gene is possibly TRBD1 (6 bases). Germline V gene lookup returns CDR1 SGHRS and CDR2 YFSETQ. This CDR3 contains 15 residues. V gave up 4 bases and J gave up 1 base, with 14 bases separating them. This chain's CDR3 is CASSPQGQPNTEAFF. CDR3 sequence (DNA): TGCGCCAGCAGCCCCCAGGGACAACCGAACACTGAAGCTTTCTTT.

The chain is built from TRBV28 and TRBJ1-2; no firm D call. Germline V CDR1 and CDR2: MDHEN, SYDVKM. This CDR3 region has 13 residues. The ends were cut back, 2 bases at V and 4 bases at J, with 8 bases in the middle. In DNA form, the CDR3 reads TGTGCCAGCAGTTTAATTAACAGCTATGGCTACACCTTC. Its translation: CASSLINSYGYTF.

This clone was seen only once. CDR3 region: CASSPRVVGTDTQYF. Written as DNA, the CDR3 is TGTGCCAGCTCACCAAGGGTTGTAGGGACAGATACGCAGTATTTT. The rearrangement joins TRBV18 to TRBJ2-3; no firm D call. V shed 2 bases and J shed 3 bases, with 12 bases lying between them. The CDR3 is made up of 15 amino acids. Germline loops: CDR1 KGHSH, CDR2 LQKENI.

This clone was seen only a few times. The chain recombines TRBV15 with TRBJ2-2, with 11 bases aligning to TRBD2. The V and J ends lost 1 base and 2 bases, in that order; junction bases with no gene match: 3. The germline V gene has CDR1 LNHNV and CDR2 YYDKDF (reference sequence). The CDR3 contains 17 residues. The CDR3 nucleotides read TGTGCCACCAGCAGAGGACTAGCGGGGACAAACACCGGGGAGCTGTTTTTT. Protein product: CATSRGLAGTNTGELFF.

The rearrangement joins TRBV7-2 to TRBJ2-7, with D perhaps matching TRBD1 (6 bases). Looked up from germline, CDR1 is SGHTA and CDR2 is FQGNSA. Between the trimmed V and J ends, which lost 5 bases and 7 bases, there was a span of 15 bases. The CDR3 covers 13 residues. CDR3 sequence reads: CASSVTYRVEQYF. For the CDR3, the DNA is TGTGCCAGCAGCGTAACCTACAGGGTTGAGCAGTACTTC.

The chain joins TRBV5-4 to TRBJ2-7; D is uncertain. V was clipped by 0 bases and J by 2 bases, with 9 bases between them. The CDR3 is 14 amino acids. CDR1 and CDR2 (germline): SGHNT, YYREEE (reference sequence). The CDR3 loop is CASSLDPNPYEQYF. CDR3 in DNA: TGTGCCAGCAGCTTGGACCCGAACCCCTACGAGCAGTACTTC.

This clone was counted a single time. This rearrangement joins TRBV7-8 to TRBJ1-1, with D unclear. Germline V lookup: CDR1 SGHVS, CDR2 FQNEAQ. The CDR3 contains 13 residues. With 5 bases removed from V and 0 bases from J, the gap between germline ends came to 7 bases. This chain's CDR3 is CASSPRVNTEAFF. In DNA form, the CDR3 reads TGTGCCAGCAGCCCTCGGGTGAACACTGAAGCTTTCTTT. The full variable domain, with the rest looked up from reference TRBV7-8 and TRBJ1-1, is GAGVSQSPRYKVAKRGQDVALRCDPISGHVSLFWYQQALGQGPEFLTYFQNEAQLDKSGLPSDRFFAERPEGSVSTLKIQRTQQEDSAVYLCASSPRVNTEAFFGQGTRLTVV.

CDR3 sequence reads: CASSQLQGKTSTDTQYF. The CDR3 DNA reads as TGCGCCAGCAGCCAACTACAGGGGAAAACTAGCACAGATACGCAGTATTTT. This rearrangement joins TRBV4-1 to TRBJ2-3; TRBD1 aligns across 7 bases. Trimming took 2 bases from V and 0 from J; bases not matched to a gene: 8. From germline, CDR1 is MGHRA and CDR2 YSYEKL. The CDR3 totals 17 residues.

The gene calls are TRBV7-2 and TRBJ2-2; D may be TRBD2 (5 bases). The CDR3 sequence is 14 residues long. Looked up from germline, CDR1 is SGHTA and CDR2 is FQGNSA. Trimming stripped 1 base from V and 6 bases from J, with 9 bases between. CDR3: CASSLGGISGELFF. CDR3 DNA sequence: TGTGCCAGCAGCTTAGGAGGGATCTCCGGGGAGCTGTTTTTT.